Below, 28 T cell receptor beta chains from the same sample are listed, as sequenced in a study of blood T cell repertoires in COVID-19 (dated by TCRdb to the early 2020s). Libraries were prepared through the immunoSEQ multiplex PCR assay. TCRdb limited this immuneACCESS table to in-frame rearrangements with V and J called. A share of clones is missing; checked studies link under half to unresolved V genes, and the rest is unexplained. Across this sample there are under 200,000 clones, with around 83% seen only once. The top ten clonotypes cover under 7.5% of the sample. The material sequenced was peripheral blood. These receptors were taken from a woman in her thirties or forties with acute or convalescent COVID-19.

This clone has a handful of counts. The rearrangement links TRBV9 to TRBJ2-1; TRBD1 matches at 8 bases. The CDR3 extends over 15 amino acids. V lost 4 bases and J lost 0; bases outside the gene matches: 3. CDR1 is SGDLS, CDR2 YYNGEE, per germline. The CDR3 loop reads CASSFGTGSYNEQFF. CDR3 bases: TGTGCCAGCAGCTTTGGGACAGGCTCCTACAATGAGCAGTTCTTC. Looking up the rest from reference TRBV9 and TRBJ2-1 gives the full variable domain: DSGVTQTPKHLITATGQRVTLRCSPRSGDLSVYWYQQSLDQGLQFLIQYYNGEERAKGNILERFSAQQFPDLHSELNLSSLELGDSALYFCASSFGTGSYNEQFFGPGTRLTVL.

The chain recombines TRBV11-2 with TRBJ1-3; TRBD1 is a possible D gene (5 bases). Trimming stripped 1 base from V and 0 bases from J, with 7 bases between. This CDR3 has 15 amino acids. From germline, CDR1 is SGHAT and CDR2 FQNNGV. The chain's CDR3 is CASSLAGFSGNTIYF. The DNA of the CDR3 is TGTGCCAGCAGCTTAGCAGGGTTCTCTGGAAACACCATATATTTT.

This chain connects TRBV9 to TRBJ2-3; 11 nucleotides agree with TRBD2. The CDR3 has 17 amino acids. J lost 1 base, V lost 0 bases, and 4 bases had no gene match. In germline, CDR1 is SGDLS, CDR2 YYNGEE. CDR3 DNA: TGTGCCAGCAGCGTAGCTCGACTAGCGGGACGCACAGATACGCAGTATTTT. This codes for CASSVARLAGRTDTQYF. The variable domain in full, completed from reference TRBV9 and TRBJ2-3, reads DSGVTQTPKHLITATGQRVTLRCSPRSGDLSVYWYQQSLDQGLQFLIQYYNGEERAKGNILERFSAQQFPDLHSELNLSSLELGDSALYFCASSVARLAGRTDTQYFGPGTRLTVL.

The chain joins TRBV29-1 to TRBJ2-7; 9 nucleotides agree with TRBD2. Trimming took 5 bases from V and 2 from J; bases not matched to a gene: 10. The germline V gene has CDR1 SQVTM and CDR2 ANQGSEA. This CDR3 region has 15 residues. Here the CDR3 DNA reads TGCAGCGTTCGACCGGGGACTAGCCCCACCTACGAGCAGTACTTC. Translation: CSVRPGTSPTYEQYF.

The V gene is TRBV6-5, the J gene TRBJ2-7; 7 nucleotides match TRBD1. V was clipped by 5 bases and J by 2 bases; unmatched bases: 9. CDR1 is MNHEY, CDR2 SVGAGI, per germline. The CDR3 has 15 amino acids. Here the CDR3 DNA reads TGTGCCAGCAGTCCACTTGGGACAGATGCCTACGAGCAGTACTTC. Translating it yields CASSPLGTDAYEQYF.

The chain carries TRBV30 and TRBJ1-1; D remains unclear. The V end lost 2 bases, the J end lost 0 bases, and 4 bases lay between the germline ends. Germline V gives CDR1 GTSNPN, CDR2 SVGIG (reference sequence). CDR3 length equals 12 residues. DNA of the CDR3: TGTGCCTGGAGTCCCATGAACACTGAAGCTTTCTTT. This codes for CAWSPMNTEAFF.

The chain combines TRBV5-4 with TRBJ1-4; 10 bases line up with TRBD1. This CDR3 region has 17 residues. In germline, CDR1 is SGHNT, CDR2 YYREEE (reference sequence). The V segment lost 4 bases and the J segment 1 base; nucleotides outside the gene matches: 7. As DNA, the CDR3 is TGTGCCAGCAGCGCGCCGGGACAGGGGAGAACTAATGAAAAACTGTTTTTT. Protein: CASSAPGQGRTNEKLFF.

The rearrangement links TRBV12-3 or TRBV12-4 to TRBJ2-2, with D possibly TRBD2 on 6 matching bases. Trimming left V 7 bases short and J 6 bases short, with 9 bases between. The CDR3 covers 12 residues. The CDR3 bases are TGTGCCAGCACCCCGGGGGCCGGGGAGCTGTTTTTT. It yields the protein CASTPGAGELFF.

This clone was recorded many times. The J gene is TRBJ2-2, the V gene TRBV9; TRBD2 is a possible D gene (5 bases). CDR1 and CDR2 from the germline V gene are SGDLS and YYNGEE. This CDR3 has 14 residues. Trimming shortened V by 6 bases and J by 4 bases, and 13 bases separated the two germline ends. CDR3 DNA sequence: TGTGCCAGCAACCGCGACCGGGGCACCGGGGAGCTGTTTTTT. Translating gives CASNRDRGTGELFF.

The J gene is TRBJ1-1, the V gene TRBV30; no clear D gene. Trimming took 0 bases from V and 5 from J, leaving 13 bases between them. Germline V gene data show CDR1 as GTSNPN and CDR2 as SVGIG (reference sequence). CDR3 size: 14 residues. CDR3 in amino acids: CAWSVSGGETEAFF. DNA for the CDR3: TGTGCCTGGAGTGTATCCGGCGGGGAGACTGAAGCTTTCTTT.

The rearrangement uses TRBV4-1 and TRBJ1-5, with D perhaps TRBD1 (5 bases). The CDR3 is 15 residues long. Germline CDR1 reads MGHRA; CDR2 reads YSYEKL. The V end lost 3 bases, the J end lost 7 bases, and 16 bases lay between the germline ends. DNA of the CDR3: TGCGCCAGCAGCCAGAGACAGCCTGGTGCACAGCCCCAGCATTTT. Translating it yields CASSQRQPGAQPQHF.

This chain connects TRBV9 to TRBJ1-1; D unclear. The CDR3 has 15 amino acids. In germline, CDR1 is SGDLS, CDR2 YYNGEE. Trimming stripped 4 bases from V and 1 base from J, with 14 bases between. The DNA of the CDR3 is TGTGCCAGCAGCATATTGAGTCCTCCGAACACTGAAGCTTTCTTT. Translated: CASSILSPPNTEAFF.

This rearrangement joins TRBV9 to TRBJ1-2; possible D gene TRBD1, 5 bases. Trimming took off 3 bases at V and 8 bases at J, with 17 bases between the two ends. Germline V CDR1 and CDR2: SGDLS, YYNGEE. The CDR3 consists of 14 residues. The CDR3, as DNA: TGTGCCAGCAGCGAGCGCCGGCAGGGCGAGGGCTACACCTTC. Its protein product is CASSERRQGEGYTF.

The rearrangement links TRBV6-5 to TRBJ2-5; D is ambiguous. Germline CDR1 reads MNHEY; CDR2 reads SVGAGI. CDR3 length: 14 amino acids. Trimming took 6 bases from V and 1 from J, leaving 12 bases between them. The CDR3 DNA reads as TGTGCCAGCAGCCTCTTGAGATTCCAAGAGACCCAGTACTTC. Translated: CASSLLRFQETQYF.

This rearrangement joins TRBV28 to TRBJ1-3, with D perhaps TRBD1 (5 bases). Trimming removed 8 bases at V and 4 bases at J, with 12 bases between. This CDR3 is 13 amino acids long. Germline V gene sequence: CDR1 MDHEN, CDR2 SYDVKM. In DNA form, the CDR3 reads TGTGCCAGCCGCGGGGCCCCCGGAAACACCATATATTTT. It yields the protein CASRGAPGNTIYF. The whole variable domain, remainder taken from reference TRBV28 and TRBJ1-3, is DVKVTQSSRYLVKRTGEKVFLECVQDMDHENMFWYRQDPGLGLRLIYFSYDVKMKEKGDIPEGYSVSREKKERFSLILESASTNQTSMYLCASRGAPGNTIYFGEGSWLTVV.

The V call is TRBV7-9, the J call TRBJ2-5; perhaps TRBD1 as D (6 bases). The ends were cut back, 5 bases at V and 5 bases at J, with 9 bases in the middle. Germline V lookup: CDR1 SEHNR, CDR2 FQNEAQ (reference sequence). The CDR3 is 12 residues long. The DNA of the CDR3 is TGTGCCAGCAGCCCCCAGGGGGAGACCCAGTACTTC. It is translated as CASSPQGETQYF.

This clone was seen only a few times. The chain is built from TRBV27 and TRBJ2-1, with D possibly being TRBD1 (6 bases). Germline V gene lookup returns CDR1 MNHEY and CDR2 SMNVEV (reference sequence). This CDR3 is built from 16 residues. Trimming left V 0 bases short and J 2 bases short, with 11 bases between. CDR3 DNA sequence: TGTGCCAGCAGTTTATCGGGACACCTACCCTACAATGAGCAGTTCTTC. The encoded protein is CASSLSGHLPYNEQFF.

The gene calls are TRBV4-1 and TRBJ2-3; D perhaps matches TRBD2 (6 bases). V was clipped by 3 bases and J by 6 bases, with 10 bases between them. From germline, CDR1 is MGHRA and CDR2 YSYEKL. This CDR3 comprises 13 residues. The CDR3 sequence is CASSHPRGDTQYF. The CDR3 DNA reads TGCGCCAGCAGCCACCCACGGGGGGATACGCAGTATTTT.

This clone was seen a single time. V usage is TRBV19 and J usage is TRBJ1-1; D is undetermined. V was cut by 3 bases and J by 2 bases, with 13 bases left in between. Germline CDR1 is LNHDA and CDR2 is SQIVND (reference sequence). This CDR3 is 15 amino acids long. The CDR3 region has the DNA TGTGCCAGTAGTATTCTACAGAAACCAAACACTGAAGCTTTCTTT. Translated: CASSILQKPNTEAFF.

The chain employs TRBV29-1 and TRBJ1-1; D remains unclear. V was trimmed by 2 bases and J by 5 bases, leaving 21 bases between them. CDR1 SQVTM and CDR2 ANQGSEA come from the germline V gene. There are 16 residues in the CDR3. DNA of the CDR3: TGCAGCGTTGAATCGAGCCTAAGCACCACGAATACTGAAGCTTTCTTT. Protein product: CSVESSLSTTNTEAFF.

The V call is TRBV14, the J call TRBJ2-3; 7 positions match TRBD2. V was clipped by 4 bases and J by 2 bases; unmatched bases: 12. Germline V CDR1 and CDR2: SGHDN, FVKESK. The CDR3 covers 17 residues. The CDR3 here is CASSPLRRGGPTDTQYF. CDR3 DNA sequence: TGTGCCAGCAGCCCCCTGAGGAGGGGAGGGCCCACAGATACGCAGTATTTT.

This rearrangement joins TRBV29-1 to TRBJ1-2; 12 bases line up with TRBD1. The CDR3 consists of 11 residues. Germline V gene data show CDR1 as SQVTM and CDR2 as ANQGSEA. The V segment lost 6 bases and the J segment 7 bases; nucleotides outside the gene matches: 0. For the CDR3, the DNA is TGCAGCGTGGGACAGGGGGCTGGCTACACCTTC. Its protein product is CSVGQGAGYTF.

J is TRBJ2-1 and V is TRBV20-1, with a possible D match to TRBD1 (5 bases). Trimming left V 5 bases short and J 12 bases short, with 14 bases between. Germline V gene data show CDR1 as DFQATT and CDR2 as SNEGSKA (reference sequence). The CDR3 extends over 11 amino acids. The CDR3 region is CSASTGYGQFF. CDR3 nucleotide sequence: TGCAGTGCTTCTACAGGTTACGGGCAGTTCTTC.

V and J are TRBV18 and TRBJ1-1; D perhaps matches TRBD1 (5 bases). The CDR3 contains 15 residues. Per germline, CDR1 KGHSH and CDR2 LQKENI. Trimming left V 3 bases short and J 6 bases short, with 17 bases between. The CDR3 is CASSPNYGGRAEAFF. The CDR3 DNA reads TGTGCCAGCTCACCCAATTATGGGGGGAGAGCTGAAGCTTTCTTT.

The DNA for the CDR3 is TGTGCCAGCAGCGTACTAGCGGGGTACAATGAGCAGTTCTTC. Amino acids: CASSVLAGYNEQFF. The V call is TRBV9, the J call TRBJ2-1, with 9 bases fitting TRBD2. The V gene's germline CDR1 is SGDLS and CDR2 YYNGEE. J lost 4 bases, V lost 1 base, and 0 bases had no gene match. This CDR3 spans 14 amino acids.

V is TRBV28 and J is TRBJ2-2; D remains ambiguous. CDR1 MDHEN and CDR2 SYDVKM come from the germline V gene. This CDR3 spans 12 amino acids. V lost 6 bases, J lost 3 bases, and 5 bases lay in between. CDR3 sequence: CASRQYTGELFF. CDR3 in DNA: TGTGCCAGCAGACAGTACACCGGGGAGCTGTTTTTT.

The chain combines TRBV5-4 with TRBJ2-1; 8 positions match TRBD2. Germline V CDR1 and CDR2: SGHNT, YYREEE (reference sequence). Trimming took 9 bases from V and 4 from J; bases not matched to a gene: 12. The CDR3 totals 15 residues. CDR3 sequence: CATLIGGASYNEQFF. The CDR3 DNA reads TGTGCCACATTAATCGGGGGGGCGAGTTACAATGAGCAGTTCTTC.

The rearrangement links TRBV10-3 to TRBJ1-3; D gene uncertain. Trimming removed 10 bases from V and 0 bases from J, with 7 bases in between. The germline CDR1 and CDR2 sequences are ENHRY and SYGVKD. The CDR3 totals 12 residues. CDR3 protein: CATGISGNTIYF. Written as DNA, the CDR3 is TGTGCCACGGGGATCTCTGGAAACACCATATATTTT.